This note documents a single T cell receptor (beta chain) sequence. The data stem from a study of shared T cell receptors in the human thymus. Trimming cost V 1 base and J 7 bases; bases outside gene matches: 11. There are 16 residues in the CDR3. The germline V gene encodes CDR1 SEHNR and CDR2 FQNEAQ (reference sequence). The protocol was immunoSEQ multiplex PCR, while the TCRdb copy is restricted to in-frame clones and leaves out a portion. The repertoire has 450,000 to 650,000 clones, about four fifths of them found once; the top ten carry 0.01% to 0.015%. The same data also went into a second study, on human thymus T cells. According to that study: Thymus pieces cut out during corrective heart surgery were the tissue that was used. In thymic and blood repertoires alike, V and J usage looked biased. The related literature has documented a marked overlap of thymic repertoires among unrelated individuals.

The sequence was obtained from a boy in the first two years of life with a congenital heart defect. Sequenced sample: thymocytes. This chain links TRBV7-9 with TRBJ2-7, with 9 bases matching TRBD2. CDR3 sequence reads: CASSLDLAGLLSEQYF. Here the CDR3 DNA reads TGTGCCAGCAGCTTAGACCTAGCGGGACTCTTAAGTGAGCAGTACTTC. Combining the CDR3 with reference TRBV7-9 and TRBJ2-7 gives the whole variable domain DTGVSQNPRHKITKRGQNVTFRCDPISEHNRLYWYRQTLGQGPEFLTYFQNEAQLEKSRLLSDRFSAERPKGSFSTLEIQRTEQGDSAMYLCASSLDLAGLLSEQYFGPGTRLTVT.